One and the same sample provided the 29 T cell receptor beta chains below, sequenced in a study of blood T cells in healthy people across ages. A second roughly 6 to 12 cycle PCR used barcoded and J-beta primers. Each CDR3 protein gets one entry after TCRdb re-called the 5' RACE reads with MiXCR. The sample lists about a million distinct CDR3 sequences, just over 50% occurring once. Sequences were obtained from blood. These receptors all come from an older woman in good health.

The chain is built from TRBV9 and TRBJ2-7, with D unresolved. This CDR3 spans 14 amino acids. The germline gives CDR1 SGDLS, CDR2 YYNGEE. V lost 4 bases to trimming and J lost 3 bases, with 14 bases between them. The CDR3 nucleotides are TGTGCCAGCAGCCCCTTTGGGGAAATCTACGAGCAGTACTTC. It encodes CASSPFGEIYEQYF.

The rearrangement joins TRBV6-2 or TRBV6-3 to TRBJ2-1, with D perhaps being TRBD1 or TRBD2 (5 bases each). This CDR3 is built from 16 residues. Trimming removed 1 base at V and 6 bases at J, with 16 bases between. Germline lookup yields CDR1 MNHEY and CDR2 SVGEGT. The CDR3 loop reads CASSYWGPTTCNEQFF. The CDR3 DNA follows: TGTGCCAGCAGTTACTGGGGACCGACCACCTGCAATGAGCAGTTCTTC.

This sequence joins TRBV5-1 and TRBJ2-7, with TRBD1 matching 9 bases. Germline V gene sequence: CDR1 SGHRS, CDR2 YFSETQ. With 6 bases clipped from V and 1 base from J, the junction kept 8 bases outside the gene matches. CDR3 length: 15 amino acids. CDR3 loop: CASKGLGTGSYEQYF. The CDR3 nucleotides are TGCGCCAGCAAGGGGTTGGGGACAGGGTCCTACGAGCAGTACTTC.

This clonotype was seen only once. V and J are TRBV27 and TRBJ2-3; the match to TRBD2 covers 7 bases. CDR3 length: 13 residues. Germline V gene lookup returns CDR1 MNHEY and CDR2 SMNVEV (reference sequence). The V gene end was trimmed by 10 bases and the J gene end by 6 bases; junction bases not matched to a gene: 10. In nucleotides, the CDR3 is TGTGCCAACTCCCCGGGGGGTGGGGATACGCAGTATTTT. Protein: CANSPGGGDTQYF.

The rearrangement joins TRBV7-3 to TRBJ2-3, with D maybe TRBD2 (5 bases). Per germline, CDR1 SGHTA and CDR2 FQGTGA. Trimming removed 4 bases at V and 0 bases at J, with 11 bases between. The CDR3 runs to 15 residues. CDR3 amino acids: CASSSAGASTDTQYF. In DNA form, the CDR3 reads TGTGCCAGCAGCTCTGCGGGTGCTAGCACAGATACGCAGTATTTT.

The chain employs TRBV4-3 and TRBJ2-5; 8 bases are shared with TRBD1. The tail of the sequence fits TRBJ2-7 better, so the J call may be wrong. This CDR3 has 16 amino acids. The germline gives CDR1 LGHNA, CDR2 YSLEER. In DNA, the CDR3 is TGCGCCAGCAGCCAAGATCCCAGGCAGGGGGCGGTCGAGCAGTACTTC. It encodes CASSQDPRQGAVEQYF.

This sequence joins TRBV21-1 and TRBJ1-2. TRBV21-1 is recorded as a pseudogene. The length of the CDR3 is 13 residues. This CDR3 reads CARDLGATLGYTF. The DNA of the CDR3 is TGTGCCAGGGATCTCGGAGCGACCCTAGGCTACACCTTC.

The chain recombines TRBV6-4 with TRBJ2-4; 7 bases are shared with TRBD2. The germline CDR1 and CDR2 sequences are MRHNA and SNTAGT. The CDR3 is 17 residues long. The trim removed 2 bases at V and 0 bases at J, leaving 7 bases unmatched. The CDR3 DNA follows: TGTGCCAGCAGTGACCGGGGACTAAGGGGAGCCAAAAACATTCAGTACTTC. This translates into CASSDRGLRGAKNIQYF.

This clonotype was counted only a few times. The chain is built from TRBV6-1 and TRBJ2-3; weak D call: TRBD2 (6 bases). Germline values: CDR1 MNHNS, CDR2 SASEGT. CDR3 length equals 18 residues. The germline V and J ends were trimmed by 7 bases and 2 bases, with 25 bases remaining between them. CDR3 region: CASTHPATRRGYTDTQYF. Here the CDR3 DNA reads TGTGCCAGCACCCACCCAGCAACGCGGAGGGGATACACAGATACGCAGTATTTT.

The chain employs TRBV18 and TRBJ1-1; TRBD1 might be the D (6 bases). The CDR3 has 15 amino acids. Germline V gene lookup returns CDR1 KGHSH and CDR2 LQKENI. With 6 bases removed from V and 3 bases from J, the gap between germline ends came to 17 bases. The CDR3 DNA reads TGTGCCAGCTCCTGGGGGCAGGGGACGGACACTGAAGCTTTCTTT. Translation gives CASSWGQGTDTEAFF.

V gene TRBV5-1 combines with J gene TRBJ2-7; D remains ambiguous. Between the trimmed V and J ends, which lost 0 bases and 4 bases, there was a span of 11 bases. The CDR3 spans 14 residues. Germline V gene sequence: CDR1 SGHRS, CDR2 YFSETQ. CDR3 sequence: CASSLGVIRYEQYF. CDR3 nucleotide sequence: TGCGCCAGCAGCTTGGGGGTGATTAGGTACGAGCAGTACTTC.

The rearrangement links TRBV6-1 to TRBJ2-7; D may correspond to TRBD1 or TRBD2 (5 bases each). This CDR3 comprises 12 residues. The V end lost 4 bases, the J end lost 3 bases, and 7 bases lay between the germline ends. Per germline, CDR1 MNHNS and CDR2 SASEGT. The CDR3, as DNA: TGTGCCAGCAGTGTGGGGGTCTACGAGCAGTACTTC. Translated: CASSVGVYEQYF.

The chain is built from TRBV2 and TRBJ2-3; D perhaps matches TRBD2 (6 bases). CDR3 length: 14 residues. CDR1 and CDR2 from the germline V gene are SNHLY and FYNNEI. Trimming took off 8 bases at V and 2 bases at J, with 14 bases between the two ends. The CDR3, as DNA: TGTGCCAGCGGTGGTGGCGGGACCACAGATACGCAGTATTTT. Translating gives CASGGGGTTDTQYF.

CDR3 bases: TGTGCCAGCAGCCCATTCCTGGGACGTCCAGATACGCAGTATTTT. Translating gives CASSPFLGRPDTQYF. The genes are TRBV7-6 and TRBJ2-3; D is tentatively TRBD1 or TRBD2 (5 bases each). The CDR3 is 15 amino acids. Trimming cost V 5 bases and J 4 bases, with 16 bases left between them. Germline assignment: CDR1 SGHVS and CDR2 FNYEAQ.

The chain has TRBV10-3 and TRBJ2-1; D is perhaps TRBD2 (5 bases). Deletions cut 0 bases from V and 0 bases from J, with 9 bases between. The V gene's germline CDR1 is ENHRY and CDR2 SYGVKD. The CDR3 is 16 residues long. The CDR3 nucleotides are TGTGCCATCAGTGAGTCGATTGCGGGCTCCTACAATGAGCAGTTCTTC. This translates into CAISESIAGSYNEQFF.

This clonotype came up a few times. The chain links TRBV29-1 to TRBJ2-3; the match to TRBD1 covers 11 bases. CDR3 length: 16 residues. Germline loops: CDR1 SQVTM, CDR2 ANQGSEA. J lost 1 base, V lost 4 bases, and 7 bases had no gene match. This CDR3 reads CSVGSGQGAGTDTQYF. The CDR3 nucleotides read TGCAGCGTTGGATCCGGACAGGGGGCTGGCACAGATACGCAGTATTTT.

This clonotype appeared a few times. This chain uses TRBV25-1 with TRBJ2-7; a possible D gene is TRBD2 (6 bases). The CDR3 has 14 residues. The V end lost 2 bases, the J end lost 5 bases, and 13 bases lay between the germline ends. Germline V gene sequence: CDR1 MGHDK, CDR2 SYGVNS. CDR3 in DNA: TGTGCCAGCAGTGAAGTGGGGGGAACTAACGAGCAGTACTTC. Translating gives CASSEVGGTNEQYF.

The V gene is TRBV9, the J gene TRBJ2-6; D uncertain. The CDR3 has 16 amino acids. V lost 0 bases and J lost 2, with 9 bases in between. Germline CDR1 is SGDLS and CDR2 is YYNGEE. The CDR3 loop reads CASSVEGYAGANVLTF. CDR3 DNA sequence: TGTGCCAGCAGCGTAGAAGGATACGCTGGGGCCAACGTCCTGACTTTC.

CDR3 sequence reads: CASSSRSSPSLGPGTDTQYF. DNA for the CDR3: TGTGCCAGCAGCTCCCGTTCGTCCCCCTCTCTGGGTCCTGGCACAGATACGCAGTATTTT. The rearrangement joins TRBV7-9 to TRBJ2-3; D is ambiguous. Germline V gene lookup returns CDR1 SEHNR and CDR2 FQNEAQ (reference sequence). The CDR3 has 20 amino acids. The germline V and J ends were trimmed by 4 bases and 1 base, with 27 bases remaining between them.

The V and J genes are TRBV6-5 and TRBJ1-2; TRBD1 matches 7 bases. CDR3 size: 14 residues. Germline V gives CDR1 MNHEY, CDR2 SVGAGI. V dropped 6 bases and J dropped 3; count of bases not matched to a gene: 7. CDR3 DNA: TGTGCCAGCAGCCCCGGACAGGCCTACTATGGCTACACCTTC. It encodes CASSPGQAYYGYTF.

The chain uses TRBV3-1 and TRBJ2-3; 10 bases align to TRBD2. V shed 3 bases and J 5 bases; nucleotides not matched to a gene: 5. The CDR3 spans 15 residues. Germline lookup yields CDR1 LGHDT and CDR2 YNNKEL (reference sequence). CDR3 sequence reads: CASSHLAGAIDTQYF. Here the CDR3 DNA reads TGTGCCAGCAGCCACCTAGCGGGAGCGATAGATACGCAGTATTTT.

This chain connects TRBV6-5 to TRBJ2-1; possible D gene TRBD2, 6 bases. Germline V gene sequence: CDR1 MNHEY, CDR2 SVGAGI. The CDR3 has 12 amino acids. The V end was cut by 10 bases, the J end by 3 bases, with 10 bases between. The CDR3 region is CATNGGYNEQFF. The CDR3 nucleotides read TGTGCCACCAACGGGGGCTACAATGAGCAGTTCTTC.

The CDR3 protein is CASSLVAGQGSLAKNIQYF. The CDR3 nucleotides read TGTGCCAGCAGCTTGGTAGCGGGACAGGGTAGCCTAGCCAAAAACATTCAGTACTTC. This chain links TRBV5-6 with TRBJ2-4, with a tentative D call TRBD1 (9 bases). The CDR3 is 19 residues long. V was trimmed by 0 bases and J by 0 bases, leaving 19 bases between them. The germline V gene encodes CDR1 SGHDT and CDR2 YYEEEE.

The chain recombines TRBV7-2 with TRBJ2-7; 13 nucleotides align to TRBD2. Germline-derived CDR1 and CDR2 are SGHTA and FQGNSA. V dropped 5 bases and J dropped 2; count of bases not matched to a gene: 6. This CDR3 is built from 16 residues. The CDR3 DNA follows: TGTGCCAGCAGCGCTGAGGGGACTAGCGGGACCTACGAGCAGTACTTC. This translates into CASSAEGTSGTYEQYF.

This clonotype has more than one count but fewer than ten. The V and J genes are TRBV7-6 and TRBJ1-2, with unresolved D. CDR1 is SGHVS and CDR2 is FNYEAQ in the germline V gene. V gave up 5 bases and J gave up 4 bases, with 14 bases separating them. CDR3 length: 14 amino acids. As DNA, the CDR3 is TGTGCCAGCAGCCCCCACGGCCTCGCCTATGGCTACACCTTC. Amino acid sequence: CASSPHGLAYGYTF. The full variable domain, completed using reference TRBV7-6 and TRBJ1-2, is GAGVSQSPRYKVTKRGQDVALRCDPISGHVSLYWYRQALGQGPEFLTYFNYEAQQDKSGLPNDRFSAERPEGSISTLTIQRTEQRDSAMYRCASSPHGLAYGYTFGSGTRLTVV.

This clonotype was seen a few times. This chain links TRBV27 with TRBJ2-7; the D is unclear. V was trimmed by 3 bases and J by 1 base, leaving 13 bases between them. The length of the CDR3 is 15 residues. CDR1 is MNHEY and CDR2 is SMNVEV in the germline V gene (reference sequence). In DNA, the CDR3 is TGTGCCAGCAGTTTCCGGCCCTCCGGGTCCTACGAGCAGTACTTC. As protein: CASSFRPSGSYEQYF.

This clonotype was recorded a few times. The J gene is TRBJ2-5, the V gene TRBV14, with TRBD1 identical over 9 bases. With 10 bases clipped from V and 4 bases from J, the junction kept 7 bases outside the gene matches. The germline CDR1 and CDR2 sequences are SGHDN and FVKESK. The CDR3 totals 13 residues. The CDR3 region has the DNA TGTGCCACCTCCGGGACAGGGAGAGAGACCCAGTACTTC. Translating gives CATSGTGRETQYF.

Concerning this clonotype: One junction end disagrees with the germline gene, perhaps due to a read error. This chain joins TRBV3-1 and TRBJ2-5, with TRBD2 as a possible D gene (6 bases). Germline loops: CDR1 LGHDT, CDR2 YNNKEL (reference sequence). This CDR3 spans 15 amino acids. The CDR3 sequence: CASRARGEGKEAQYF. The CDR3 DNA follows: TGTGCCAGCAGGGCGCGGGGTGAGGGGAAAGAGGCCCAGTACTTC.

CDR3: CASSFWRGSSYEQYF. The CDR3 nucleotides are TGTGCCAGCAGTTTCTGGCGGGGTAGCTCCTACGAGCAGTACTTC. The chain couples TRBV28 to TRBJ2-7, with TRBD2 as a possible D gene (6 bases). V lost 3 bases to trimming and J lost 0 bases, with 12 bases between them. CDR1 and CDR2 from the germline V gene are MDHEN and SYDVKM. The CDR3 spans 15 residues.